This T cell receptor beta chain was found in a study of blood T cell repertoires in COVID-19. About the study: Both acute and convalescent COVID-19 samples were obtained from the United States, Italy and Spain. From T cells, B-cell-depleted T cells, or PBMCs came the material, which was cDNA or gDNA.

The CDR3 has 19 residues. Germline CDR1 reads SGHTA; CDR2 reads FQGNSA. The trim removed 5 bases at V and 3 bases at J, leaving 18 bases unmatched. In the source study's methods: For nucleated cells, counts were estimated from reference gene primer amplification. The protocol was immunoSEQ multiplex PCR, while the TCRdb copy is restricted to in-frame clones and leaves out a portion. V, J and clone size derive from that table, while D and trimming were established from the DNA sequence. The sample has 250,000 to 300,000 clones, 75% to 90% seen once. The specimen sequenced was peripheral blood. The chain uses TRBV7-2 and TRBJ2-4; the match to TRBD2 covers 8 bases. The sequence derives from a man over 45 with acute or convalescent COVID-19. Here the CDR3 DNA reads TGTGCCAGCAGCCCCTCTGGCGGGGGGCCCCTCTTGGACAAAAACATTCAGTACTTC. Translating it yields CASSPSGGGPLLDKNIQYF.